Below, 21 T cell receptor beta chains from the same sample are listed, as sequenced in a study of cytomegalovirus exposure and HLA in healthy donors. Vbeta (60) and Jbeta (13) primers were used in the PCR. Data came from immunoSEQ multiplex PCR; TCRdb stores just in-frame clones and leaves some out. The sample carries approximately 120,000 clones, around 73% recorded once. Sequencing was performed on PBMCs. The source of these receptors is a man aged 35 to 55 in good health and CMV-seronegative.

The chain carries TRBV2 and TRBJ1-3; TRBD1 matches at 8 bases. Trimming took 7 bases from V and 5 from J; bases not matched to a gene: 7. The CDR3 is made up of 14 amino acids. CDR1 is SNHLY and CDR2 is FYNNEI in the germline V gene. DNA of the CDR3: TGTGCCAGCACCCAGACAGGGGTACGAAACACCATATATTTT. Its translation: CASTQTGVRNTIYF.

The rearrangement links TRBV19 to TRBJ1-1, with D possibly TRBD1 on 6 matching bases. The CDR3 is made up of 14 amino acids. CDR1 is LNHDA and CDR2 is SQIVND in the germline V gene (reference sequence). The V and J ends lost 5 bases and 5 bases respectively, with 15 bases between them. CDR3 nucleotides: TGTGCCAGTAGTCGAGCCTCGGGACAAACTGAAGCTTTCTTT. Its translation is CASSRASGQTEAFF.

The chain employs TRBV7-2 and TRBJ1-5, with a possible D match to TRBD1 (6 bases). The V and J ends lost 3 bases and 11 bases respectively, with 11 bases between them. Germline V gene lookup returns CDR1 SGHTA and CDR2 FQGNSA. The CDR3 extends over 12 amino acids. The CDR3 here is CASSLGGQAQHF. The CDR3 DNA follows: TGTGCCAGCAGCTTGGGGGGGCAGGCCCAGCATTTT.

The chain joins TRBV27 to TRBJ1-6, with TRBD1 matching over 7 bases. The CDR3 extends over 15 amino acids. Germline lookup yields CDR1 MNHEY and CDR2 SMNVEV (reference sequence). After removal of 5 bases from V and 2 bases from J, the junction contained 3 bases not matched to a gene. The CDR3 DNA sequence: TGTGCCAGCAGTCGCACAGGGGCCTATAATTCACCCCTCCACTTT. Translation: CASSRTGAYNSPLHF.

CDR3 sequence reads: CATSISGGPYEQYF. The CDR3 DNA sequence: TGTGCCACCAGCATTAGCGGGGGCCCCTACGAGCAGTACTTC. V usage is TRBV15 and J usage is TRBJ2-7; 9 nucleotides agree with TRBD2. This CDR3 has 14 amino acids. Germline CDR1 LNHNV, CDR2 YYDKDF (reference sequence). J gave up 2 bases and V 4 bases, and 3 bases lay outside the gene matches.

The CDR3 nucleotides read TGTGCCAGTAGTTCCCGACAGGGGGCCGGCAATCAGCCCCAGCATTTT. Its protein is CASSSRQGAGNQPQHF. The chain joins TRBV19 to TRBJ1-5, with 10 bases fitting TRBD1. Germline V gene data show CDR1 as LNHDA and CDR2 as SQIVND (reference sequence). The CDR3 has 16 amino acids. V lost 5 bases, J lost 2 bases, and 6 bases stayed unmatched.

J is TRBJ1-1 and V is TRBV5-6; D not resolved. Trimming pared 4 bases from V and 3 bases from J, leaving 10 bases between. This CDR3 is 13 amino acids long. Germline V CDR1 and CDR2: SGHDT, YYEEEE. The CDR3 loop reads CASSHLEYTEAFF. The CDR3 DNA follows: TGTGCCAGCAGCCATCTAGAATACACTGAAGCTTTCTTT.

This sequence joins TRBV10-3 and TRBJ2-7, with 9 nucleotides matching TRBD1. V was pared by 10 bases and J by 5 bases, with 9 bases of the junction left unmatched. Germline lookup yields CDR1 ENHRY and CDR2 SYGVKD. This CDR3 contains 13 residues. CDR3 nucleotides: TGTGCCACCGACAGGGGGTCGTTCGACGAGCAGTACTTC. Translated: CATDRGSFDEQYF.

Points on this clone: At one of its ends the junction is not consistent with the germline gene, which may arise from a read error. The chain couples TRBV7-7 to TRBJ2-3, with 8 bases fitting TRBD2. The CDR3 runs to 15 residues. Germline CDR1 reads SSHAT; CDR2 reads FNYEAQ (reference sequence). In nucleotides, the CDR3 is TGTGCTAGCAGCCGTCTGGCGGGGGGCCGGGATACGCAGTATTTT. Translating it yields CASSRLAGGRDTQYF.

The V gene is TRBV5-1, the J gene TRBJ1-5, with D uncertain. V was shortened by 1 base and J by 0 bases, with 8 bases between the two germline ends. The germline V gene encodes CDR1 SGHRS and CDR2 YFSETQ. There are 15 residues in the CDR3. The CDR3 loop is CASSLSGHSNQPQHF. The CDR3 coding sequence is TGCGCCAGCAGCTTGAGTGGCCATAGCAATCAGCCCCAGCATTTT.

This chain joins TRBV28 and TRBJ2-7; D possibly corresponds to TRBD1 (5 bases). The CDR3 length is 15 residues. Trimming took off 5 bases at V and 9 bases at J, with 23 bases between the two ends. Germline V gives CDR1 MDHEN, CDR2 SYDVKM. The CDR3 DNA is TGTGCCAGCAGTCTAGGGGTAGGAGTACGATCGGGGCAGTACTTC. Its protein product is CASSLGVGVRSGQYF.

This clone was recorded once. An end of the junction does not agree with germline; a read error may underlie this. The chain employs TRBV5-5 and TRBJ2-1, with D perhaps TRBD1 (5 bases). The CDR3 totals 13 residues. CDR1 is SGHKS, CDR2 YYEKEE, per germline (reference sequence). CDR3 region: CASRLVVQGEQFF. The CDR3 DNA follows: TGTGCCAGCAGGTTGGTTGTCCAGGGTGAGCAGTTCTTC.

The chain carries TRBV6-6 and TRBJ2-7; perhaps TRBD2 as D (5 bases). The CDR3 contains 13 residues. Germline V CDR1 and CDR2: MNHNY, SVGAGI (reference sequence). Trimming shortened V by 6 bases and J by 5 bases, and 14 bases separated the two germline ends. The CDR3 region is CASRLYRLHEQYF. The CDR3 region has the DNA TGTGCCAGCAGGCTCTACAGACTACACGAGCAGTACTTC.

J is TRBJ1-1 and V is TRBV6-4, with D perhaps TRBD1 (6 bases). Per the germline V gene, CDR1 is MRHNA and CDR2 is SNTAGT. The V end was cut by 6 bases, the J end by 3 bases, with 11 bases between. This CDR3 has 13 residues. CDR3 in amino acids: CASSATGYTEAFF. In DNA form, the CDR3 reads TGTGCCAGCAGCGCGACAGGTTACACTGAAGCTTTCTTT.

This chain connects TRBV18 to TRBJ1-5; 11 bases match TRBD1. CDR1 KGHSH and CDR2 LQKENI come from the germline V gene. There are 14 residues in the CDR3. V dropped 6 bases and J dropped 6; count of bases not matched to a gene: 4. The CDR3 sequence is CASSRDRGSQPQHF. CDR3 DNA sequence: TGTGCCAGCTCGCGGGACAGGGGGAGTCAGCCCCAGCATTTT.

The V and J genes are TRBV18 and TRBJ1-4; D not certain. Germline CDR1 reads KGHSH; CDR2 reads LQKENI. The CDR3 is 15 residues long. V was pared by 6 bases and J by 7 bases, with 18 bases between. The CDR3: CASSSIVGKGEKLFF. For the CDR3, the DNA is TGTGCCAGCTCCTCTATAGTCGGGAAAGGTGAAAAACTGTTTTTT.

This chain uses TRBV19 with TRBJ1-1; 9 bases are shared with TRBD1. CDR1 is LNHDA and CDR2 is SQIVND in the germline V gene (reference sequence). This CDR3 spans 12 amino acids. Losses at the gene ends were 6 bases for V and 6 bases for J; bases not matched to a gene: 2. CDR3 DNA sequence: TGTGCCAGTAGAACAGGGGGCTCTGAAGCTTTCTTT. Translated: CASRTGGSEAFF. Together with reference TRBV19 and TRBJ1-1, the CDR3 gives the full variable domain: DGGITQSPKYLFRKEGQNVTLSCEQNLNHDAMYWYRQDPGQGLRLIYYSQIVNDFQKGDIAEGYSVSREKKESFPLTVTSAQKNPTAFYLCASRTGGSEAFFGQGTRLTVV.

The gene calls are TRBV5-1 and TRBJ1-1; tentative D call: TRBD1 (6 bases). There are 14 residues in the CDR3. Per the germline V gene, CDR1 is SGHRS and CDR2 is YFSETQ. Trimming stripped 0 bases from V and 1 base from J, with 7 bases between. The CDR3 coding sequence is TGCGCCAGCAGCTTGGTAGGGGGGAACACTGAAGCTTTCTTT. This codes for CASSLVGGNTEAFF.

This clone was counted a few times. The J gene is TRBJ1-1, the V gene TRBV7-6; unclear D gene. Germline V gene lookup returns CDR1 SGHVS and CDR2 FNYEAQ. V lost 1 base and J lost 9, with 12 bases in between. The CDR3 has 13 residues. CDR3 residues: CASSLGAAAQAFF. CDR3 DNA sequence: TGTGCCAGCAGCTTAGGGGCCGCTGCTCAAGCTTTCTTT.

The CDR3 bases are TGTGCCAGCAGCTCCGTTGTTTCACCCCTCCACTTT. Its protein is CASSSVVSPLHF. The V gene is TRBV12-1, the J gene TRBJ1-6. TRBV12-1 is annotated as a pseudogene. The CDR3 runs to 12 residues.

The chain uses TRBV28 and TRBJ2-3; possible D gene TRBD2, 5 bases. V was shortened by 5 bases and J by 2 bases, with 20 bases between the two germline ends. The CDR3 extends over 17 amino acids. CDR1 is MDHEN and CDR2 is SYDVKM in the germline V gene. CDR3 region: CASSHPSQGGLTDTQYF. DNA for the CDR3: TGTGCCAGCAGTCATCCTTCTCAAGGAGGACTCACAGATACGCAGTATTTT.